The clone carrying this T cell receptor beta chain occurred many times. What it recognizes is unknown. At one boundary the junction diverges from the germline segment, which might be a read error. Time point in this sample: patch test 1, 2 weeks after DPC sensitization. Treatment noted: therapeutic diphenylcyclopropenone sensitization with weekly scalp DPC. The data stem from a study of human T cells and chemical hapten exposure. In the study overall: Weekly administration of diphenylcyclopropenone to the scalp of patients continued throughout the approximately 23-week study. Patients, largely female, had alopecia areata, totalis or universalis. The study's findings and limits: Expanded TCRs produced significantly more large CDR3 similarity clusters than controls did.

The CDR3 has 13 amino acids. Germline V gene sequence: CDR1 SGHRS, CDR2 YFSETQ. Each CDR3 protein gets one entry after TCRdb re-called the RACE reads with MiXCR. This repertoire shows fewer than 400,000 distinct CDR3 sequences, approximately 6.3% found once; its top ten account for 7% to 10%. Here the sequenced sample was whole blood, taken in connection with sensitization to the hapten diphenylcyclopropenone (DPC). This sequence joins TRBV5-1 and TRBJ2-5; D call uncertain. The sequence derives from a woman under 30 with alopecia areata. Some clones in this sample may be carry-over from other donors' samples. The CDR3: CASSSTGQETQYF. In nucleotides, the CDR3 is TGTGCCAGCAGTTCCACTGGCCAAGAGACCCAGTACTTC.